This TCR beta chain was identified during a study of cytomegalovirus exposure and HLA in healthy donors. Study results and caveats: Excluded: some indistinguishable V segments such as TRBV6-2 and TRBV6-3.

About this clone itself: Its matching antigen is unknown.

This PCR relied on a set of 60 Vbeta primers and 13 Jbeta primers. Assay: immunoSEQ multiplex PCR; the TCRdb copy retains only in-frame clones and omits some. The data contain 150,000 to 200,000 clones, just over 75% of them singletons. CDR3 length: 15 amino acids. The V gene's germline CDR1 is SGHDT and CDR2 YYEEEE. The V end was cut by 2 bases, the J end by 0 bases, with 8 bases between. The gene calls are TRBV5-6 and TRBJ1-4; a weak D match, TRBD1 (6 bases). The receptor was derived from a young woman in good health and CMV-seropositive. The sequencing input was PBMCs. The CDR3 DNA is TGTGCCAGCAGCTTTCGACAGGCAACTAATGAAAAACTGTTTTTT. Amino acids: CASSFRQATNEKLFF.